The rows below give T cell receptor beta chains drawn from one sample of a study of blood T cell repertoires in COVID-19. Clones were read by immunoSEQ multiplex PCR, and TCRdb kept only the in-frame ones, dropping some. The sample lists more than 80,000 clones; 84% were seen once. The specimen sequenced was peripheral blood. The receptors stem from a woman in her sixties or seventies with acute or convalescent COVID-19. The CDR3 runs from the conserved cysteine through the conserved F or W. The D gene is left open where the match is weak. Expanded clones get a size class; other rows say once, few or many, or leave the size out.

clone_size | d_call | j_call | v_call | cdr3_aa | cdr3_nt
NA | NA | TRBJ1-1 | TRBV6-6 | CASSYVQVGNTEAFF | TGTGCCAGCAGTTACGTACAGGTCGGCAACACTGAAGCTTTCTTT
NA | TRBD2 | TRBJ2-5 | TRBV19 | CVSSIRREAGETQYF | TGTGTCAGTAGTATTCGGCGGGAGGCCGGGGAGACCCAGTACTTC
NA | NA | TRBJ2-1 | TRBV30 | CAWSRRTGGLQFF | TGTGCCTGGAGTCGACGAACCGGGGGATTGCAGTTCTTC
NA | TRBD2 | TRBJ2-3 | TRBV10-2 | CASLGLAGRLTDTQYF | TGCGCCAGCCTCGGACTAGCGGGGCGACTTACAGATACGCAGTATTTT
NA | NA | TRBJ1-2 | TRBV6-5 | CASSYQGGGSDGYTF | TGTGCCAGCAGTTACCAAGGGGGTGGGTCGGATGGCTACACCTTC
NA | TRBD1 | TRBJ2-1 | TRBV24-1 | CATSDLRRDRGVEQFF | TGTGCCACCAGTGATTTGCGGAGGGACAGGGGAGTTGAGCAGTTCTTC
NA | NA | TRBJ2-2 | TRBV5-6 | CASSLFQGGTGELFF | TGTGCCAGCAGCTTGTTCCAGGGTGGAACCGGGGAGCTGTTTTTT
NA | NA | TRBJ1-2 | TRBV6-1 | CASSELQGMAYTF | TGTGCCAGCAGTGAACTTCAGGGGATGGCCTACACCTTC
once | NA | TRBJ1-2 | TRBV19 | CASSTQGQSGLGYTF | TGTGCCAGTAGTACCCAAGGACAGAGTGGTCTCGGCTACACCTTC
once | NA | TRBJ2-1 | TRBV21-1 | CASSKGAHASSYNEQFF | TGTGCCAGCAGCAAAGGGGCCCATGCCAGCTCCTACAATGAGCAGTTCTTC
NA | NA | TRBJ1-6 | TRBV18 | CASSPNGNSPLHF | TGTGCCAGCTCACCAAACGGGAATTCACCCCTCCACTTT
NA | NA | TRBJ2-3 | TRBV7-9 | CASSKQTTDTQYF | TGTGCCAGCAGCAAACAGACCACAGATACGCAGTATTTT
NA | NA | TRBJ2-2 | TRBV5-4 | CASSFGQNTGELFF | TGTGCCAGCAGCTTCGGACAGAACACCGGGGAGCTGTTTTTT
NA | TRBD1 | TRBJ2-2 | TRBV5-1 | CASSLEGQGSVTGELFF | TGCGCCAGCAGCTTGGAGGGACAGGGTTCGGTAACCGGGGAGCTGTTTTTT
NA | TRBD2 | TRBJ2-3 | TRBV19 | CASSSPGLAETDTQYF | TGTGCCAGTAGTTCCCCGGGACTAGCTGAGACAGATACGCAGTATTTT
NA | NA | TRBJ2-2 | TRBV21-1 | CASTRGGHTGELFF | TGTGCCAGCACCCGGGGGGGGCACACCGGGGAGCTGTTTTTT
NA | NA | TRBJ1-6 | TRBV6-6 | CASSSAGDNSPLHF | TGTGCCAGCAGTTCGGCGGGGGATAATTCACCCCTCCACTTT
NA | TRBD1 | TRBJ2-5 | TRBV27 | CASRPNTGGSETQYF | TGTGCCAGCAGACCTAACACAGGGGGATCGGAGACCCAGTACTTC
NA | TRBD1 | TRBJ1-5 | TRBV28 | CASPAGGTEPNQPQHF | TGTGCCAGCCCCGCGGGGGGGACAGAGCCCAATCAGCCCCAGCATTTT
NA | NA | TRBJ1-3 | TRBV12-3/TRBV12-4 | CASRGNSGNTIYF | TGTGCCTCAAGGGGGAACTCTGGAAACACCATATATTTT
NA | NA | TRBJ1-2 | TRBV6-5 | CASSRPGNYGYTF | TGTGCCAGCTCCAGACCAGGGAACTATGGCTACACCTTC
NA | NA | TRBJ2-7 | TRBV9 | CASSVGPGVKGHEQYF | TGTGCCAGCAGCGTAGGACCAGGGGTAAAGGGCCACGAGCAGTACTTC
NA | TRBD2 | TRBJ2-2 | TRBV2 | CASTPLAGNTGELFF | TGTGCCAGCACGCCTTTAGCGGGGAACACCGGGGAGCTGTTTTTT
NA | NA | TRBJ1-6 | TRBV3-1/TRBV3-2 | CASSRQPDNSPLHF | TGTGCCAGCAGCCGACAGCCCGATAATTCACCCCTCCACTTT
NA | NA | TRBJ1-2 | TRBV3-1/TRBV3-2 | CASSRGRGYTF | TGTGCCAGCAGCCGAGGGAGGGGCTACACCTTC
many | TRBD2 | TRBJ2-3 | TRBV7-2 | CASAQLAGGDTQYF | TGTGCCAGCGCGCAGCTAGCGGGGGGCGATACGCAGTATTTT
NA | TRBD1 | TRBJ1-2 | TRBV28 | CASPVKDRGPGGGYTF | TGTGCCAGCCCGGTTAAAGACAGGGGGCCGGGTGGTGGCTACACCTTC
NA | TRBD2 | TRBJ2-5 | TRBV18 | CASSPTAGPGETQYF | TGTGCCAGCTCACCGACAGCGGGGCCGGGGGAGACCCAGTACTTC
once | NA | TRBJ1-1 | TRBV5-4 | CASSLEGVTGAFF | TGTGCCAGCAGCTTAGAGGGGGTGACGGGAGCTTTCTTT
once | TRBD2 | TRBJ2-7 | TRBV2 | CASARLASSSYEQYF | TGTGCCAGCGCTAGACTAGCGTCGAGCTCCTACGAGCAGTACTTC
NA | TRBD2 | TRBJ2-6 | TRBV28 | CAILRGSSGANVLTF | TGTGCCATCTTACGCGGGAGCTCTGGGGCCAACGTCCTGACTTTC
NA | TRBD1 | TRBJ2-7 | TRBV19 | CASGTGYEQYF | TGTGCCAGCGGGACAGGCTACGAGCAGTACTTC
once | TRBD1 | TRBJ1-5 | TRBV18 | CASSGQGMGNQPQHF | TGTGCCAGCTCCGGACAGGGGATGGGCAATCAGCCCCAGCATTTT
NA | TRBD2 | TRBJ2-1 | TRBV14 | CASSQTTSGRAVWEQFF | TGTGCCAGCAGCCAAACGACTAGCGGGAGGGCAGTGTGGGAGCAGTTCTTC
NA | TRBD2 | TRBJ2-5 | TRBV5-1 | CASSPGPGTSGRGQETQYF | TGCGCCAGCAGCCCGGGCCCCGGGACTAGCGGGAGGGGGCAAGAGACCCAGTACTTC
NA | TRBD1 | TRBJ1-1 | TRBV30 | CAWSQGWDTEAFF | TGTGCCTGGTCACAGGGGTGGGACACTGAAGCTTTCTTT
NA | NA | TRBJ2-7 | TRBV29-1 | CSVQVSGNYEQYF | TGCAGCGTTCAGGTTAGCGGAAACTACGAGCAGTACTTC